The 18 T cell receptor beta chains below all came from one sample that was sequenced in a study of control samples from healthy donors and cancer patients (dated by TCRdb to 2020 to 2021). Libraries were constructed by the immunoSEQ multiplex PCR assay. TCRdb re-hosts the immuneACCESS table, in-frame sequences only. Its copies lack some clones; in the studies checked, an unresolved V gene accounts for under half of them, and the cause for the rest is not known. The sample yields 150,000 to 200,000 clones; around 90% were counted once. The ten top clones hold around 1.5% of the sample. The material sequenced was blood. The receptors come from a man aged 25-40 years in good health.

V and J are TRBV28 and TRBJ1-5; no reliable D call. Trimming removed 7 bases at V and 3 bases at J, with 13 bases between. The germline V gene has CDR1 MDHEN and CDR2 SYDVKM. The CDR3 length is 14 residues. This CDR3 reads CASTTLGYNQPQHF. In nucleotides, the CDR3 is TGTGCCAGCACTACATTGGGGTACAATCAGCCCCAGCATTTT.

This chain joins TRBV7-8 and TRBJ1-5; D is perhaps TRBD1 (5 bases). The CDR3 has 15 amino acids. Germline CDR1 SGHVS, CDR2 FQNEAQ. V lost 5 bases, J lost 1 base, and 12 bases lay in between. For the CDR3, the DNA is TGTGCCAGCAGCCCTGGGACGGGGAGCAATCAGCCCCAGCATTTT. Protein product: CASSPGTGSNQPQHF.

This clone was observed once. This chain joins TRBV7-9 and TRBJ1-3; D gene uncertain. Germline CDR1 is SEHNR and CDR2 is FQNEAQ (reference sequence). With 3 bases removed from V and 4 bases from J, the gap between germline ends came to 4 bases. The length of the CDR3 is 12 residues. CDR3 coding DNA: TGTGCCAGCAGCTTCGGGGGAAACACCATATATTTT. It translates to CASSFGGNTIYF.

The chain combines TRBV11-2 with TRBJ2-3; weak D call: TRBD1 (5 bases). CDR3 length equals 16 residues. Trimming left V 1 base short and J 1 base short, with 12 bases between. Germline lookup yields CDR1 SGHAT and CDR2 FQNNGV. CDR3 DNA: TGTGCCAGCAGCTTAGCAGGGATCCGTGGCACAGATACGCAGTATTTT. Residues: CASSLAGIRGTDTQYF.

The genes are TRBV19 and TRBJ1-1; 7 bases fit TRBD1. The ends lost 5 bases at V and 0 bases at J; junction bases unmatched: 0. The CDR3 has 13 residues. CDR1 is LNHDA and CDR2 is SQIVND in the germline V gene (reference sequence). CDR3 in amino acids: CASSGQVNTEAFF. The CDR3 nucleotides are TGTGCCAGTAGTGGACAGGTGAACACTGAAGCTTTCTTT.

The CDR3 nucleotides are TGTGCCAGTCAGGGCAGGGGAGATACGCAGTATTTT. Its translation is CASQGRGDTQYF. This chain joins TRBV19 and TRBJ2-3; D might be TRBD1 (6 bases). The CDR3 has 12 residues. Germline CDR1 LNHDA, CDR2 SQIVND (reference sequence). V was shortened by 8 bases and J by 5 bases, with 11 bases between the two germline ends.

This clone was picked up one time. V gene TRBV28 combines with J gene TRBJ2-3, with TRBD2 as a possible D gene (5 bases). The V end was cut by 5 bases, the J end by 1 base, with 13 bases between. Germline CDR1 is MDHEN and CDR2 is SYDVKM. This CDR3 has 15 residues. The CDR3 here is CASSPRGDRTDTQYF. The CDR3 nucleotides are TGTGCCAGCAGTCCCCGGGGAGACCGCACAGATACGCAGTATTTT. The full variable domain, its missing parts supplied by reference TRBV28 and TRBJ2-3, is DVKVTQSSRYLVKRTGEKVFLECVQDMDHENMFWYRQDPGLGLRLIYFSYDVKMKEKGDIPEGYSVSREKKERFSLILESASTNQTSMYLCASSPRGDRTDTQYFGPGTRLTVL.

The chain employs TRBV27 and TRBJ1-3; D perhaps matches TRBD1 (5 bases). Trimming stripped 6 bases from V and 3 bases from J, with 18 bases between. Germline V gene lookup returns CDR1 MNHEY and CDR2 SMNVEV (reference sequence). There are 16 residues in the CDR3. CDR3 sequence reads: CASRRVADQGGNTIYF. DNA for the CDR3: TGTGCCAGCAGGCGGGTCGCGGACCAGGGTGGAAACACCATATATTTT.

The table lists this clone with a few counts. The genes are TRBV7-9 and TRBJ1-5; TRBD1 might be the D (6 bases). Germline values: CDR1 SEHNR, CDR2 FQNEAQ (reference sequence). Trimming shortened V by 5 bases and J by 7 bases, and 12 bases separated the two germline ends. The CDR3 is made up of 13 amino acids. The CDR3 spells CASSTGFSQPQHF. The CDR3 DNA sequence: TGTGCCAGCAGCACAGGGTTTTCGCAGCCCCAGCATTTT.

The rearrangement joins TRBV27 to TRBJ2-1, with 14 bases matching TRBD2. CDR3 length: 16 residues. V shed 4 bases and J 4 bases; nucleotides not matched to a gene: 3. The germline V gene has CDR1 MNHEY and CDR2 SMNVEV (reference sequence). CDR3 DNA sequence: TGTGCCAGCAGTTGGGGACTAGCGGGAGTTTACAATGAGCAGTTCTTC. It encodes CASSWGLAGVYNEQFF.

V and J are TRBV7-9 and TRBJ2-3, with 8 bases lining up with TRBD2. The CDR3 extends over 16 amino acids. Germline V CDR1 and CDR2: SEHNR, FQNEAQ (reference sequence). The V segment lost 4 bases and the J segment 2 bases; nucleotides outside the gene matches: 8. CDR3 bases: TGTGCCAGCAGCTCTCTATCGGGACTAGTCACAGATACGCAGTATTTT. Its translation is CASSSLSGLVTDTQYF.

This clone was seen just once. The rearrangement joins TRBV28 to TRBJ1-6, with 11 bases matching TRBD1. Germline CDR1 is MDHEN and CDR2 is SYDVKM. CDR3 length equals 17 residues. With 5 bases clipped from V and 6 bases from J, the junction kept 9 bases outside the gene matches. The chain's CDR3 is CASSPRTGGSLNSPLHF. The CDR3 nucleotides read TGTGCCAGCAGTCCCCGGACAGGGGGCTCTCTTAATTCACCCCTCCACTTT.

The CDR3 protein is CASSVGTGGFQPQHF. In DNA form, the CDR3 reads TGTGCCAGCAGCGTAGGGACAGGGGGATTTCAGCCCCAGCATTTT. The chain combines TRBV9 with TRBJ1-5; 10 bases are a match to TRBD1. V shed 0 bases, J shed 6 bases, and the junction held 3 bases outside the gene matches. This CDR3 region has 15 residues. Germline CDR1 SGDLS, CDR2 YYNGEE. Drawing the rest from reference TRBV9 and TRBJ1-5, the complete variable domain is DSGVTQTPKHLITATGQRVTLRCSPRSGDLSVYWYQQSLDQGLQFLIQYYNGEERAKGNILERFSAQQFPDLHSELNLSSLELGDSALYFCASSVGTGGFQPQHFGDGTRLSIL.

The V and J genes are TRBV6-5 and TRBJ1-2; 8 positions match TRBD1. J was trimmed by 4 bases and V by 6 bases; bases with no gene match: 7. The CDR3 totals 14 residues. Germline CDR1 and CDR2: MNHEY and SVGAGI. The CDR3 bases are TGTGCCAGCAGCCCGACCGGACAGGGCTATGGCTACACCTTC. This encodes CASSPTGQGYGYTF.

The genes are TRBV27 and TRBJ1-1, with 7 bases identical to TRBD1. Unmatched junction bases numbered 3, after V lost 7 bases and J lost 4 bases. CDR1 and CDR2 (germline): MNHEY, SMNVEV (reference sequence). This CDR3 has 12 amino acids. DNA for the CDR3: TGTGCCAGCATATCAGGGGGCACTGAAGCTTTCTTT. Its translation: CASISGGTEAFF.

The J gene is TRBJ2-7, the V gene TRBV5-4, with 9 bases fitting TRBD1. Germline CDR1 and CDR2: SGHNT and YYREEE (reference sequence). Germline trimming cut 3 bases from V and 3 bases from J; bases unmatched to any gene: 4. The CDR3 is 14 residues long. The CDR3 sequence is CASSSPGQGYEQYF. DNA of the CDR3: TGTGCCAGCAGCTCACCGGGACAGGGCTACGAGCAGTACTTC.

V is TRBV9 and J is TRBJ2-2, with no clear D. The germline V gene has CDR1 SGDLS and CDR2 YYNGEE. This CDR3 comprises 14 residues. The germline V and J ends were trimmed by 3 bases and 6 bases, with 12 bases remaining between them. CDR3 sequence reads: CASSALRASGELFF. The CDR3 coding sequence is TGTGCCAGCAGCGCGCTACGTGCGTCCGGGGAGCTGTTTTTT.

The CDR3 region has the DNA TGTGCCAGCAGTATTGGGACTAGCTTTTCGCAGTTCTTC. Translation: CASSIGTSFSQFF. This rearrangement joins TRBV27 to TRBJ2-1, with TRBD2 matching 9 bases. This CDR3 comprises 13 residues. CDR1 is MNHEY, CDR2 SMNVEV, per germline (reference sequence). V shed 5 bases, J shed 12 bases, and the junction held 8 bases outside the gene matches.